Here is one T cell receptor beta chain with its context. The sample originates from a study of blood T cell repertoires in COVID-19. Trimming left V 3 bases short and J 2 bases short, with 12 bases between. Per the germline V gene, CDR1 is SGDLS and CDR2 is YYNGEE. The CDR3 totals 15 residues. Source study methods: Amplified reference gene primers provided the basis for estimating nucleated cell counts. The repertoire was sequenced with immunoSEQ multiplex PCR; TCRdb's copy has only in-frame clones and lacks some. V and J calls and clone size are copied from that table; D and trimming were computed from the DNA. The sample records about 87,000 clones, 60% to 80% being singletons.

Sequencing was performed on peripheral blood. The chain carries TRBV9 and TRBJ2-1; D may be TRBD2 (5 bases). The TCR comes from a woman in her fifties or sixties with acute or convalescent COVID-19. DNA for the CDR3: TGTGCCAGCAGCGCTACTAGAGGAACCTACAATGAGCAGTTCTTC. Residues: CASSATRGTYNEQFF.